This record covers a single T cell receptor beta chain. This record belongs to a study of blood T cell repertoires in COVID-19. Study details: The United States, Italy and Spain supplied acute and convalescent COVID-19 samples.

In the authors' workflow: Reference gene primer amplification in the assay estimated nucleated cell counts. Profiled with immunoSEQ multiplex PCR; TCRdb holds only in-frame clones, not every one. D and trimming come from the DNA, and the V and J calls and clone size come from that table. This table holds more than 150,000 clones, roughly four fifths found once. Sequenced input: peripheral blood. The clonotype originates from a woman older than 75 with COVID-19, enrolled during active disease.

CDR3 nucleotide sequence: TGTGCCAGCAGTTATTACAGGGGGAGCGGCGAAAAACTGTTTTTT. Translating gives CASSYYRGSGEKLFF. V and J are TRBV6-2 or TRBV6-3 and TRBJ1-4, with 8 positions matching TRBD1. V dropped 3 bases and J dropped 8; count of bases not matched to a gene: 8. The CDR3 totals 15 residues. Germline V gene data show CDR1 as MNHEY and CDR2 as SVGEGT.